This record looks at one T cell receptor (beta chain) sequence and its context. This entry belongs to a study of blood T cell dynamics during melanoma immunotherapy. Time point meaning: week 3, after first cycle of checkpoint inhibitor. Blood was drawn before treatment and at week 3 after checkpoint blockade. Each bulk PBMC sample had roughly 0.35 ug DNA loaded. Using immunoSEQ multiplex PCR, the repertoire was profiled, and TCRdb retains in-frame clones only, with some absent. The sample has around 20,000 clones, nearly 90% seen once; the top ten hold about 7.5%. The CDR3 spans 15 residues. The germline V gene has CDR1 LNHNV and CDR2 YYDKDF (reference sequence). V dropped 4 bases and J dropped 8 bases, with 17 bases sitting between them.

The V gene is TRBV15, the J gene TRBJ1-4, with a weak D call TRBD1 (6 bases). This sequence was found in a human donor with melanoma. The material was blood, obtained from a patient treated with checkpoint blockade. This CDR3 reads CATSTTRDIQEKLFF. CDR3 in DNA: TGTGCCACCAGCACCACCCGGGACATTCAGGAAAAACTGTTTTTT.